This T cell receptor (beta chain) is from a study of cytomegalovirus exposure and HLA in healthy donors (dated by TCRdb to the late 2010s). Turning to the overall study: According to an earlier analysis of several hundred of the donors, some 180 million T cells yielded roughly 110 million unique TCR beta sequences and approximately 300 Gb of sequence data. Among the roughly 400 genotyped donors, approximately 82% belonged to the genetic ancestry cluster associated with self-reported Caucasian donors. Class I and class II HLA loci were covered by the typing at four-digit resolution. To predict cytomegalovirus infection status, the study combined high-throughput TCR immunosequencing, statistical association of individual TCRs with disease status, and machine learning. In a later genetic analysis, genome-wide SNP genotypes for 398 of the 666 donors were used, and that subset was treated as a discovery cohort. The study profiled the T cell repertoires of more than 500 subjects by immunosequencing and related them to cytomegalovirus serostatus. In a later analysis, previously published TCR beta repertoires from 666 donors were re-analyzed and high-resolution HLA genotyping was added so that TCR occurrence patterns could be studied. An earlier analysis of around 580 of the donors used high-throughput TCR beta sequencing to judge whether each TCR beta V gene segment behaved as functional or pseudogenic. All discovery cohort repertoires had been generated using a single sequencing platform. Along with the roughly 700-subject first cohort, a separate validation cohort of roughly 110 different subjects was used. Among 398 genotyped donors of the cohort, an average of approximately 240,000 unique TCR beta nucleotide sequences were sequenced per donor, around 20% of them non-productive. An early release that covered about 640 HLA-typed donors contained about 300 gigabases of sequencing data and tens of millions of unique TCR sequences. Donor age, sex, ethnicity and CMV serostatus were collected together with the repertoire data. Typing coverage varied by locus: roughly 620-630 donors for A, B, C, DRB1 and DQB1; approximately 560 for DQA1; around 570 for DPA1; around 450 for DPB1. Rather than using new phenotypic data, the later analysis identified candidate immune exposures from TCR beta sequences and from how often those sequences occurred across donors. Because of strong linkage in the cohort, five DR-DQ haplotypes were treated as single units for association and clustering. The study aimed to test whether cataloging public T cell receptors could reveal signatures of past pathogen exposure.

The cohort consisted of 650 to 850 healthy bone marrow donors. At the time of sampling, all cohort members were nominally healthy, though unrecorded immune exposures were likely present. The donor was CMV seronegative and belonged to the group of over 300 seronegative cohort members. A peripheral blood sample was collected from each donor, and TCR beta sequencing was performed on peripheral blood mononuclear cells. Genomic DNA extraction from the blood cell samples was performed with the Qiagen DNeasy Blood Extraction Kit. Notes on this clone: No cognate antigen has been identified for it. Relative to the germline gene, one junction end is altered; a read error may explain this.

The CDR3, from cysteine to phenylalanine, totals 13 residues. Only CDR3 DNA is held: 39 bases, read in frame from base 1. From a lookup of the germline V gene (reference sequence), CDR1 and CDR2 are PRHDT and FYEKMQ. Results the study describes overall, beyond this receptor: In vitro tests confirmed that a few of the cytomegalovirus-associated TCR beta chains recognize cytomegalovirus antigens. Correlated functional status among segregating V segments might reflect linkage disequilibrium, but an unknown experimental factor could not be ruled out. According to a later analysis, TCR association rates differed among HLA loci, with DRB1 alleles showing the most associated TCRs and HLA-C alleles showing the fewest. Most CMV-associated TCR beta chains appeared to be HLA-restricted in a later analysis, and the HLA associations seemed to be driven largely by CMV exposure. Strong co-occurrence of HLA alleles, especially DR and DQ, made assigning TCR associations to individual alleles difficult. A further reported finding was that TCR beta sequences accurately predicted the HLA-A and HLA-B alleles for most subjects in the first cohort. In a later analysis, several top co-occurrence clusters were reported to appear linked to parvovirus B19, influenza, CMV and Epstein-Barr virus. The study listed 164 TCR beta chains as associated with cytomegalovirus. According to the authors, the approach could potentially be generalized to other disease states and immunological phenotypes. A group of highly shared sequence variants was considered likely to be a technical artifact of the sequencing pipeline. Because HLA typing was unavailable for some donors at each locus, only the typed subset was used in association tests. For the cohort, immune exposure information was limited to CMV serostatus. In this cohort, only TCR beta chains were sequenced, and detectable features were limited by the absence of alpha or paired-chain data. Compared with equally common non-associated chains, HLA-associated TCR beta chains in a later analysis were more clonally expanded and had lower generation probabilities. Roughly uniform sequencing depth across donors was assumed in presence/absence analyses, although this assumption may not hold. A later analysis associated some 17,000 TCR beta sequences with specific HLA alleles at a false discovery rate of 0.05. Compared with the 666-donor mean, donors in an Asian-associated ancestry cluster had fewer N-insertions in productive TCRs, according to a later genetic analysis. An association between a missense DCLRE1C variant and V-gene and J-gene trimming of TCR beta chains was found in a later genetic analysis and replicated in an independent cohort. The earlier analysis of approximately 560 of the donors excluded 15 to 20 rarely observed V segments, including chromosome 9 orphons, because counts were too low. Across donors, most TCR sequences were observed very rarely, whereas some public TCRs were present in many individuals. In an earlier analysis of roughly 560 of the donors, most TCR beta V segments were observed in productive rearrangements about 87% or about 30% of the time, broadly matching IMGT annotations. In both the original and validation cohorts, the classifier was reported to diagnose cytomegalovirus status with high specificity and sensitivity. Some IMGT-functional V segments, including TRBV6-2 and TRBV6-3, could not be told apart with the 87-base-pair reads, so those segments were excluded.

The library was made by the immunoSEQ multiplex PCR assay. A mixture of 60 forward primers for TCR Vbeta segments and 13 reverse primers for TCR Jbeta segments was used in the multiplex PCR. Amplification of the CDR3 region of rearranged TCR beta genes was performed with a multiplex PCR assay on genomic DNA. Amplified TCR beta libraries were sequenced as 87-base-pair reads on the Illumina HiSeq System. For the original study's pipeline: A later analysis counted tens of millions of unique TCR beta chains across the 700 or so repertoires, and 9 million to 14 million of these chains were shared by at least two donors. Raw reads were error-corrected and collapsed into unique sequences by a nearest-neighbor algorithm in which closely related sequences were merged to remove PCR and sequencing errors. V, D and J gene segments were assigned by aligning CDR3 sequences to IMGT reference sequences. For a sequence to be retained, at least a six-nucleotide match to both a V gene segment and a J gene segment was required. Rearrangements were called productive when the CDR3 lacked stop codons and stayed in frame with V and J; all others were non-productive. Following IMGT convention, CDR3 was defined as the stretch from the second conserved V-encoded cysteine to the conserved J-encoded phenylalanine. The earlier analysis of 500 to 650 of the donors excluded any sequence lacking an unambiguous match to a single V gene segment. An earlier analysis of a few hundred of the donors classified V segments as functional when productive rearrangements were above 56.7% and as segregating when the standard deviation between donors was above 5%. A statistical classification framework was developed to diagnose cytomegalovirus status using the catalog of TCR beta chain sequences. In a later analysis, TCR nucleotide sequences were compared against IMGT/GENE-DB human TR gene sequences so that V and J genes could be assigned. The TCRdist pipeline was used in a later analysis to assign CDR3 sequences and most-parsimonious VDJ recombination scenarios. A later analysis defined each TCR beta chain by its CDR3 amino acid sequence plus V-gene family, and excluded reads lacking a unique V-gene family. As a way to deal with suspected cross-contamination and a sequencing artifact, a later analysis dropped roughly 620 nucleotide sequences that were highly shared and had low generation probability. In a later analysis, a clonal expansion index was calculated for each public chain from normalized within-repertoire ranks of inferred template counts. In a later analysis, generation probabilities were computed using a VDJ recombination model fitted to out-of-frame rearrangements, and the results were checked against IGoR. In a later analysis, TCR-TCR, TCR-HLA and TCR-CMV co-occurrence was scored with hypergeometric tests, and a repertoire-size bias correction was applied to TCR pairs. False discovery rates were estimated in a later analysis by permuting HLA or CMV assignments 20 times. In a later analysis, co-occurring TCRs were grouped using DBSCAN, and TCRdist sequence similarity was added for clustering within HLA-allele-positive subsets. Co-occurrence clustering excluded repertoires with fewer than 30,000 or more than 120,000 public chains, plus five with anomalous nucleotide sharing. TCRdb stores this immuneACCESS table with in-frame sequences only. Part of the clones is absent; in the studies checked, under half of the shortfall reflects unresolved V genes, and no reason is known for the rest. V and J calls plus clone size are reproduced from that table; the DNA served to infer D and trimming. Across this sample there are fewer than 80,000 clones, with less than 80% seen only once. Around 2.5% of the sample belongs to the ten largest clones.

Sequencing input: PBMCs. The sequence was obtained from a man aged 30 to 45 in good health and CMV-seronegative. This receptor chain uses TRBV13 and TRBJ2-7; the D gene is perhaps TRBD1, on 6 matching bases. The nucleotides are TGTGCCAGCAACTTAGGGGGAGTGAACGAGCAGTACTTC. Translated, this is CASNLGGVNEQYF.